This is a list of T cell receptor beta chains from one sample in a study of T cells after yellow fever vaccination. A single record per CDR3 protein comes from TCRdb applying MiXCR to the 5' RACE reads. Of about 94,000 distinct CDR3 sequences in the sample, about 8.2% are singletons; the top ten hold approximately 17%. Source: CD8+ T cells not binding an NS4B(214-222) dextramer, sorted from PBMCs, taken about 2 weeks after the first yellow fever vaccination. Every receptor here comes from a man aged 18 to 30 who received the YFV17D yellow fever vaccine. Both conserved end residues are part of each CDR3. D genes are given only for firm matches. Size is stated for part of the rows, as once, few or many counts, or as a class when the clone is expanded.

clone size,J gene,D gene,V gene,CDR3 protein,CDR3 DNA
few,TRBJ2-7,TRBD1,TRBV5-5,CASSPLTGTFYEQYF,TGTGCCAGCAGCCCATTGACAGGGACCTTCTACGAGCAGTACTTC
NA,TRBJ2-1,NA,TRBV2,CASLGHEPYNEQFF,TGTGCCAGCCTAGGACATGAGCCCTACAATGAGCAGTTCTTC
few,TRBJ2-7,NA,TRBV29-1,CSVEDRNAGQGEQYF,TGCAGCGTTGAAGATCGGAACGCAGGGCAGGGCGAGCAGTACTTC
once,TRBJ2-1,NA,TRBV7-3,CASSPISPADSDEQFF,TGTGCCAGCAGCCCGATCTCCCCCGCGGATAGCGATGAGCAGTTCTTC
NA,TRBJ2-7,NA,TRBV12-3/TRBV12-4,CASSPSGSLSYEQYF,TGTGCCAGCAGCCCGAGCGGTTCCCTCTCCTACGAGCAGTACTTC
few,TRBJ1-6,NA,TRBV4-1,CASSQDSRTLHF,TGCGCCAGCAGCCAAGATTCGAGGACCCTCCACTTT
few,TRBJ2-7,NA,TRBV4-1,CASSQEAQRWTYEQYF,TGCGCCAGCAGCCAAGAGGCCCAGCGGTGGACCTACGAGCAGTACTTC
NA,TRBJ1-1,NA,TRBV12-3/TRBV12-4,CASSFGPRDTEAFF,TGTGCCAGCAGTTTTGGTCCTCGGGACACTGAAGCTTTCTTT
many,TRBJ2-4,NA,TRBV3-1,CASSSLAGIQYF,TGTGCCAGCAGCTCTCTCGCAGGTATTCAGTACTTC
few,TRBJ2-3,TRBD2,TRBV6-5,CASSYAGLAGGLPPDTQYF,TGTGCCAGCAGTTACGCCGGACTAGCGGGGGGCCTCCCCCCAGATACGCAGTATTTT
NA,TRBJ1-1,NA,TRBV7-9,CASSFIQGMNTEAFF,TGTGCCAGCAGCTTCATTCAAGGTATGAACACTGAAGCTTTCTTT
few,TRBJ1-2,TRBD1,TRBV4-3,CASSQGTGGNYGYTF,TGCGCCAGCAGCCAAGGGACAGGTGGTAACTATGGCTACACCTTC
NA,TRBJ2-7,NA,TRBV20-1,CSAPKVRTPYEQYF,TGCAGTGCTCCCAAGGTACGGACTCCCTACGAGCAGTACTTC
NA,TRBJ2-3,NA,TRBV7-9,CASSLAATDTQYF,TGTGCCAGCAGCTTGGCGGCCACAGATACGCAGTATTTT
many,TRBJ1-1,NA,TRBV4-1,CASSQAHGQGEAFF,TGCGCCAGCAGCCAAGCCCACGGACAAGGGGAAGCTTTCTTT
few,TRBJ2-3,NA,TRBV7-9,CASSLLRNTQYF,TGTGCCAGCAGCTTACTTAGAAATACGCAGTATTTT
NA,TRBJ1-3,NA,TRBV3-1,CASSQELGAHGVTSGNTIYF,TGTGCCAGCAGCCAAGAATTGGGGGCTCACGGGGTAACCTCTGGAAACACCATATATTTT
NA,TRBJ2-3,NA,TRBV10-3,CATLEQGYDTQYF,TGTGCCACCCTCGAGCAGGGGTACGATACGCAGTATTTT
few,TRBJ1-6,NA,TRBV9,CASSAATGGSGSPLHF,TGTGCCAGCAGCGCTGCAACAGGAGGCTCAGGATCACCCCTCCACTTT
many,TRBJ2-7,TRBD1,TRBV4-3,CASSHTGTGAYEQYF,TGCGCCAGCAGCCATACCGGGACAGGGGCCTACGAGCAGTACTTC
NA,TRBJ1-2,NA,TRBV3-1,CASSQVTETNYGYTF,TGTGCCAGCAGCCAAGTAACAGAGACTAACTATGGCTACACCTTC
NA,TRBJ2-2,NA,TRBV24-1,CATEQRNTGELFF,TGTGCCACCGAACAGCGGAACACCGGGGAGCTGTTTTTT
few,TRBJ2-7,NA,TRBV11-2,CASSFGAKDSQDF,TGTGCCAGCAGCTTTGGGGCCAAGGACTCCCAGGACTTC
once,TRBJ2-3,NA,TRBV4-3,CASSQGSVTDTQYF,TGCGCCAGCAGCCAAGGTAGCGTCACAGATACGCAGTATTTT
NA,TRBJ1-6,NA,TRBV19,CASSFGPISPLHF,TGTGCCAGTAGTTTCGGACCTATTTCACCCCTCCACTTT
NA,TRBJ1-5,NA,TRBV18,CASSTRESNQPQHF,TGTGCCAGCTCCACTAGGGAAAGCAATCAGCCCCAGCATTTT
many,TRBJ2-7,TRBD1,TRBV11-2,CASTGTGQLYEQYF,TGTGCCAGCACTGGGACGGGACAGCTCTACGAGCAGTACTTC
few,TRBJ2-7,TRBD2,TRBV9,CASSPSGLAAYEQYF,TGTGCCAGCAGCCCATCGGGACTAGCGGCCTACGAGCAGTACTTC
NA,TRBJ2-1,NA,TRBV6-2/TRBV6-3,CASTPPVGRSSYNEQFF,TGTGCCAGCACCCCCCCGGTTGGCAGAAGCTCCTACAATGAGCAGTTCTTC
few,TRBJ2-3,TRBD1,TRBV6-1,CASSSRDREITDTQYF,TGTGCCAGCAGCAGCCGGGACAGGGAAATCACAGATACGCAGTATTTT
few,TRBJ2-3,NA,TRBV7-9,CASSGGILDTQYF,TGTGCCAGCAGTGGGGGTATCCTGGATACGCAGTATTTT
many,TRBJ2-2,NA,TRBV7-9,CASSLRLRASYTGELFF,TGTGCCAGCAGCTTACGTCTCAGGGCCTCCTACACCGGGGAGCTGTTTTTT
NA,TRBJ1-1,NA,TRBV11-2,CASSFGGYPEAFF,TGTGCCAGCAGCTTCGGGGGGTATCCTGAAGCTTTCTTT
few,TRBJ1-5,NA,TRBV5-5,CASSWDTYQPQHF,TGTGCCAGCAGCTGGGACACTTATCAGCCCCAGCATTTT
many,TRBJ2-7,NA,TRBV5-1,CASSLGEGGFVDEQYF,TGCGCCAGCAGCTTGGGAGAAGGGGGGTTCGTCGACGAGCAGTACTTC
many,TRBJ2-3,NA,TRBV18,CASSPPLRTGRAEDTQYF,TGTGCCAGCTCACCACCGCTCCGGACGGGGCGAGCCGAAGATACGCAGTATTTT
many,TRBJ2-7,NA,TRBV19,CASSPASNYEQYF,TGTGCCAGTAGTCCTGCCAGCAACTACGAGCAGTACTTC
few,TRBJ1-1,NA,TRBV29-1,CSVEVRAIEAFF,TGCAGCGTTGAAGTTAGGGCAATTGAAGCTTTCTTT
NA,TRBJ2-3,TRBD2,TRBV9,CASSVRLAGSDTQYF,TGTGCCAGCAGCGTCAGACTAGCGGGATCAGATACGCAGTATTTT
NA,TRBJ2-1,NA,TRBV6-2/TRBV6-3,CASSYLNWDEQFF,TGTGCCAGCAGTTACTTAAACTGGGATGAGCAGTTCTTC
many,TRBJ1-1,NA,TRBV6-2/TRBV6-3,CASSYSKGERGTEAFF,TGTGCCAGCAGTTACTCGAAAGGGGAAAGAGGGACTGAAGCTTTCTTT
NA,TRBJ2-3,TRBD1,TRBV6-5,CASSYLGQGTDTQYF,TGTGCCAGCAGTTACTTGGGACAGGGCACAGATACGCAGTATTTT
NA,TRBJ2-7,TRBD2,TRBV6-2/TRBV6-3,CASSPLAGGLEQYF,TGTGCCAGCAGTCCGCTAGCGGGGGGGCTTGAGCAGTACTTC
many,TRBJ1-1,TRBD1,TRBV4-1,CASSQDLGQLNTEAFF,TGCGCCAGCAGCCAAGATTTGGGACAGCTGAACACTGAAGCTTTCTTT
few,TRBJ1-1,NA,TRBV6-5,CASSSGSEAFF,TGTGCCAGCAGCTCCGGTTCTGAAGCTTTCTTT
few,TRBJ2-3,NA,TRBV27,CASSSLFFRDTQYF,TGTGCCAGCAGTTCCCTTTTCTTCAGAGATACGCAGTATTTT
many,TRBJ2-1,NA,TRBV7-7,CASSSVPRGSNNEQFF,TGTGCCAGCAGCTCTGTTCCCCGGGGGTCCAACAATGAGCAGTTCTTC
many,TRBJ2-1,NA,TRBV29-1,CSVALRAHEQFF,TGCAGCGTTGCCCTCAGGGCTCATGAGCAGTTCTTC
few,TRBJ2-3,TRBD1,TRBV12-3/TRBV12-4,CASSRNRDRSRTDTQYF,TGTGCCAGCAGCAGAAACCGGGACAGAAGTCGCACAGATACGCAGTATTTT
NA,TRBJ2-2,NA,TRBV9,CASSSEGGPNTGELFF,TGTGCCAGCAGCTCAGAGGGGGGGCCTAACACCGGGGAGCTGTTTTTT
NA,TRBJ2-1,TRBD2,TRBV11-1,CASSLPTSGGITYNEQFF,TGTGCCAGCAGCTTACCGACTAGCGGGGGAATCACCTACAATGAGCAGTTCTTC
NA,TRBJ2-1,NA,TRBV20-1,CSALDWTGYNEQFF,TGCAGTGCCCTAGACTGGACCGGCTACAATGAGCAGTTCTTC
NA,TRBJ2-6,TRBD1,TRBV12-3/TRBV12-4,CASSLALGDRLSGANVLTF,TGTGCCAGCAGTTTAGCGCTAGGGGACAGGTTGTCTGGGGCCAACGTCCTGACTTTC